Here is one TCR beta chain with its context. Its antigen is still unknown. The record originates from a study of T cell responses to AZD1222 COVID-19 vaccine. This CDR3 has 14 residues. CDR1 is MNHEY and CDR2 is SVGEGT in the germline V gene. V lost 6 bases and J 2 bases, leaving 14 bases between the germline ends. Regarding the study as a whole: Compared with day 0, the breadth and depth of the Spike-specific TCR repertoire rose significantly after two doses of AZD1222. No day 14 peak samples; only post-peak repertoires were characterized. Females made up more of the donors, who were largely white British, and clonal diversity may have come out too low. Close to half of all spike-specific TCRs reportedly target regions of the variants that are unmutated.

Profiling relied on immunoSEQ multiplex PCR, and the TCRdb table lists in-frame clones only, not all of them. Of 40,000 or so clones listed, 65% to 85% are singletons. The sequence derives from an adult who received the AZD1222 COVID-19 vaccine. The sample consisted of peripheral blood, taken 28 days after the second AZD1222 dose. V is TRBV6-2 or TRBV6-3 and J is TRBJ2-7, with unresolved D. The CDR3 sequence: CASSNLVDPYEQYF. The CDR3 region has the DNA TGTGCCAGCAGCAACTTAGTCGATCCCTACGAGCAGTACTTC.